What follows describes a single T cell receptor (beta chain). Antigen: not known. By flow cytometry, patients selected for sequencing had shown an expansion of CD8+CD57+ cells. Patients had received no therapy at the time of blood sampling. This CDR3 has 14 amino acids. V was clipped by 6 bases and J by 4 bases; unmatched bases: 7. This sample stems from a study of CD8+CD57+ T cells in acquired aplastic anemia. Study details: When averaged, DNA from sorted CD4+ and CD8+ cells came to 3 to 3.5 ug. The study's findings and limits: Patients had around 30 CD8+ CDR3 sequences in common with controls (the shared set).

TCR beta VDJ and CDR3 were profiled, and genomic DNA was the template. TCRdb re-called the reads through MiXCR, storing one row per CDR3 protein. The data contain just over 450,000 distinct CDR3 sequences, more than 25% of them singletons. This chain connects TRBV12-3 or TRBV12-4 to TRBJ2-5; 8 bases align to TRBD1. The source material was sorted CD4+, CD8+, or CD8+CD57+ T cells (not recorded which) from PBMCs. The clonotype originates from a human donor with aplastic anemia. CDR3 amino acids: CASRRTGPAETQYF. For the CDR3, the DNA is TGTGCCAGCAGGCGGACAGGGCCAGCAGAGACCCAGTACTTC.